This entry is about one TCR beta chain. Libraries were prepared by immunoSEQ multiplex PCR; TCRdb keeps only in-frame clonotypes and omits some of them. Here the sample spans tens of thousands of clones, around 94% being singletons. This sample was taken from a study of OX40 agonist ivuxolimab in advanced cancers. Study background: As their treatment, patients were administered ivuxolimab, an agonistic anti-OX40 (CD134) antibody.

There are 15 residues in the CDR3. With 3 bases clipped from V and 4 bases from J, the junction kept 2 bases outside the gene matches. Germline CDR1 reads SGDLS; CDR2 reads YYNGEE. Sequencing used CD4+ or CD8+ T cells sorted from blood, obtained in a trial of the OX40 agonist ivuxolimab. The V call is TRBV9, the J call TRBJ2-1; 12 nucleotides line up with TRBD2. The sequence was obtained from an adult with an advanced solid tumor such as melanoma, head and neck, liver or kidney cancer. The CDR3 bases are TGTGCCAGCAGCGCTAGCGGGGGGGTTTACAATGAGCAGTTCTTC. This translates into CASSASGGVYNEQFF.